The 16 T cell receptor beta chains listed next were all sequenced from one sample in a study of T cells after yellow fever vaccination. TCRdb analysed the 5' RACE reads with MiXCR anew, one entry per CDR3 protein. The table lists some 240,000 distinct CDR3 sequences, about 5.2% of them singletons. The source was CD4+ T cells sorted from PBMCs, collected on the day of the yellow fever booster vaccination. The receptors stem from a man aged 18 to 35 who received the YFV17D yellow fever vaccine.

This clonotype came up a few times. The chain recombines TRBV19 with TRBJ1-6, with D possibly matching TRBD1 (5 bases). The CDR3 totals 13 residues. Looked up from germline, CDR1 is LNHDA and CDR2 is SQIVND (reference sequence). V was shortened by 9 bases and J by 4 bases, with 10 bases between the two germline ends. CDR3 nucleotide sequence: TGTGCCAGCCACCGACAGTATAATTCACCCCTCCACTTT. It is translated as CASHRQYNSPLHF. The full variable domain, rest sourced from reference TRBV19 and TRBJ1-6, is DGGITQSPKYLFRKEGQNVTLSCEQNLNHDAMYWYRQDPGQGLRLIYYSQIVNDFQKGDIAEGYSVSREKKESFPLTVTSAQKNPTAFYLCASHRQYNSPLHFGNGTRLTVT.

The V gene is TRBV7-2, the J gene TRBJ2-2; 8 bases align to TRBD2. V lost 4 bases and J lost 5; bases outside the gene matches: 6. The CDR3 runs 15 residues. Germline V CDR1 and CDR2: SGHTA, FQGNSA. The CDR3 region has the DNA TGTGCCAGCAGCTCCACGGGGGGGCGGACCGGGGAGCTGTTTTTT. Its protein product is CASSSTGGRTGELFF.

In this sample, this clonotype turned up many times. The rearrangement links TRBV6-5 to TRBJ1-5; D unclear. V was pared by 0 bases and J by 7 bases, with 7 bases between. From germline, CDR1 is MNHEY and CDR2 SVGAGI. The CDR3 length is 13 residues. The CDR3 spells CASSYSGHQPQHF. CDR3 DNA sequence: TGTGCCAGCAGTTACTCAGGTCACCAGCCCCAGCATTTT.

The chain links TRBV5-1 to TRBJ2-7; D is perhaps TRBD1 (7 bases). The V end was cut by 6 bases, the J end by 4 bases, with 20 bases between. The CDR3 totals 15 residues. Per germline, CDR1 SGHRS and CDR2 YFSETQ. The CDR3 here is CASNRSATGTYEQYF. The CDR3 region has the DNA TGCGCCAGCAACCGTTCAGCGACAGGGACTTACGAGCAGTACTTC.

This clonotype was detected only a few times. This chain connects TRBV6-2 or TRBV6-3 to TRBJ1-5; tentative D call: TRBD1 (6 bases). V lost 5 bases and J lost 7, with 15 bases in between. The CDR3 consists of 14 residues. Per the germline V gene, CDR1 is MNHEY and CDR2 is SVGEGT. CDR3 bases: TGTGCCAGCAGTCCCCCGGGGGCCCCCCAGCCCCAGCATTTT. Protein: CASSPPGAPQPQHF.

This clonotype was seen only a few times. This chain links TRBV20-1 with TRBJ2-5, with TRBD2 identical over 11 bases. Losses at the gene ends were 6 bases for V and 1 base for J; bases not matched to a gene: 7. Germline CDR1 is DFQATT and CDR2 is SNEGSKA (reference sequence). CDR3 length: 15 residues. CDR3 sequence (DNA): TGCAGTGCGTGGAATAGCGGGGGGGTCCAAGAGACCCAGTACTTC. Protein: CSAWNSGGVQETQYF.

The V gene is TRBV5-4, the J gene TRBJ2-3; TRBD2 agrees at 8 bases. The CDR3 consists of 15 residues. CDR1 and CDR2 from the germline V gene are SGHNT and YYREEE (reference sequence). The trim removed 5 bases at V and 0 bases at J, leaving 5 bases unmatched. The CDR3 nucleotides read TGTGCCAGCAGGTCGGCGGGGGGTAGCACAGATACGCAGTATTTT. Protein product: CASRSAGGSTDTQYF.

This clonotype was observed a few times. This chain links TRBV6-5 with TRBJ1-1; possible D gene TRBD1, 6 bases. The CDR3 loop spans 14 amino acids. Trimming shortened V by 6 bases and J by 4 bases, and 15 bases separated the two germline ends. The germline gives CDR1 MNHEY, CDR2 SVGAGI. The CDR3 protein is CASSPGPGATEAFF. CDR3 coding DNA: TGTGCCAGCAGCCCCGGCCCAGGGGCCACTGAAGCTTTCTTT.

This chain joins TRBV12-5 and TRBJ1-5; D is possibly TRBD1 (5 bases). Germline V gene sequence: CDR1 LGHNT, CDR2 FRNRAP. V lost 6 bases and J 7 bases, leaving 13 bases between the germline ends. This CDR3 region has 13 residues. CDR3 DNA sequence: TGTGCTAGTGGCCACCCCCCAGGGCAGCCCCAGCATTTT. Encoded protein: CASGHPPGQPQHF.

This clonotype has a handful of counts. The CDR3 here is CASSLAQTHTDTQYF. CDR3 coding DNA: TGTGCCAGCAGTTTAGCGCAGACTCACACAGATACGCAGTATTTT. The chain recombines TRBV12-3 or TRBV12-4 with TRBJ2-3; D not certain. The CDR3 runs 15 residues. Trimming pared 0 bases from V and 2 bases from J, leaving 9 bases between.

This clonotype was seen at least ten times. V gene TRBV7-2 combines with J gene TRBJ1-3; no clear D gene. The V end lost 5 bases, the J end lost 4 bases, and 15 bases lay between the germline ends. This CDR3 region has 15 residues. Per the germline V gene, CDR1 is SGHTA and CDR2 is FQGNSA. CDR3 DNA: TGTGCCAGCAGCCCCCACCAGCCAGTGGGAAACACCATATATTTT. Translating gives CASSPHQPVGNTIYF. Combining the CDR3 with reference TRBV7-2 and TRBJ1-3 gives the whole variable domain GAGVSQSPSNKVTEKGKDVELRCDPISGHTALYWYRQSLGQGLEFLIYFQGNSAPDKSGLPSDRFSAERTGGSVSTLTIQRTQQEDSAVYLCASSPHQPVGNTIYFGEGSWLTVV.

This clonotype was observed a few times. The chain employs TRBV20-1 and TRBJ2-2, with TRBD1 as a possible D gene (6 bases). The CDR3 length is 15 residues. V was clipped by 4 bases and J by 0 bases, with 12 bases between them. Germline V gene lookup returns CDR1 DFQATT and CDR2 SNEGSKA (reference sequence). CDR3 amino acids: CSANKGHPNTGELFF. CDR3 sequence (DNA): TGCAGTGCTAACAAGGGACATCCGAACACCGGGGAGCTGTTTTTT.

The chain couples TRBV27 to TRBJ2-2, with 11 bases that match TRBD1. The length of the CDR3 is 16 residues. Germline CDR1 and CDR2: MNHEY and SMNVEV (reference sequence). Trimming cost V 5 bases and J 5 bases; bases outside gene matches: 7. This CDR3 reads CASSPRDRGGTGELFF. CDR3 coding DNA: TGTGCCAGCAGTCCCCGGGACAGGGGGGGAACCGGGGAGCTGTTTTTT.

This clonotype occurred a few times. The gene calls are TRBV12-3 or TRBV12-4 and TRBJ1-1; 7 bases are a match to TRBD1. J was trimmed by 10 bases and V by 5 bases; bases with no gene match: 13. This CDR3 spans 14 amino acids. The CDR3 DNA sequence: TGTGCCAGCAGTCGTCGGGACAGCCCGGAGGGAGCTTTCTTT. As protein: CASSRRDSPEGAFF.

This clonotype was seen only a few times. Written as DNA, the CDR3 is TGTGCCAGCAGCTTGGGAGGAGGAAGAGATCAGCCCCAGCATTTT. Its protein is CASSLGGGRDQPQHF. The rearrangement links TRBV5-4 to TRBJ1-5; D remains unclear. Trimming cost V 0 bases and J 5 bases, with 12 bases left between them. The CDR3 has 15 residues. Germline lookup yields CDR1 SGHNT and CDR2 YYREEE (reference sequence).

This clonotype was observed at least ten times. V is TRBV20-1 and J is TRBJ2-3; 8 bases are shared with TRBD2. This CDR3 contains 14 residues. J was trimmed by 2 bases and V by 1 base; bases with no gene match: 2. CDR1 is DFQATT, CDR2 SNEGSKA, per germline (reference sequence). The CDR3 DNA reads TGCAGTGCTAGAGCGGGGGGGCCCACAGATACGCAGTATTTT. Translation: CSARAGGPTDTQYF.